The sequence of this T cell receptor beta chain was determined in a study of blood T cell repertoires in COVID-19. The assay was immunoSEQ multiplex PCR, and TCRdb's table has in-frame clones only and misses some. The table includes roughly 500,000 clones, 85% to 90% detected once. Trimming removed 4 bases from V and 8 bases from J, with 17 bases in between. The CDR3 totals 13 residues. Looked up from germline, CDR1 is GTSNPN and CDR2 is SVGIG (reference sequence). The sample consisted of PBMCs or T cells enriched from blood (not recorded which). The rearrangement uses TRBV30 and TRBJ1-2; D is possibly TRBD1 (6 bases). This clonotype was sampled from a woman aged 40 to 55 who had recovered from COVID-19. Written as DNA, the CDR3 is TGTGCCTGGATCTCCCTGCGGGGGCAAGGCTACACCTTC. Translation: CAWISLRGQGYTF. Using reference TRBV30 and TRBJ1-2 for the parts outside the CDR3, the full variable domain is SQTIHQWPATLVQPVGSPLSLECTVEGTSNPNLYWYRQAAGRGLQLLFYSVGIGQISSEVPQNLSASRPQDRQFILSSKKLLLSDSGFYLCAWISLRGQGYTFGSGTRLTVV.